Below are 30 T cell receptor beta chains sequenced from a single sample in a study of cytomegalovirus exposure and HLA in healthy donors. 60 Vbeta and 13 Jbeta primers were used in PCR. Assay used: immunoSEQ multiplex PCR; TCRdb lists only in-frame clones, some missing. The table records some 150,000 clones, around 72% of them present only once. Input material: PBMCs. The source is a human donor in good health.

V and J are TRBV6-1 and TRBJ1-1; no clear D. The V and J ends lost 2 bases and 1 base respectively, with 11 bases between them. CDR3 length equals 15 residues. Germline values: CDR1 MNHNS, CDR2 SASEGT. CDR3 protein: CASSEWRVKNTEAFF. The CDR3 DNA is TGTGCCAGCAGTGAATGGAGGGTGAAGAACACTGAAGCTTTCTTT.

The genes are TRBV15 and TRBJ1-2, with 8 positions matching TRBD1. Germline CDR1 LNHNV, CDR2 YYDKDF (reference sequence). Unmatched junction bases numbered 4, after V lost 1 base and J lost 3 bases. This CDR3 has 15 residues. CDR3 residues: CATSRAGGADYGYTF. The DNA for the CDR3 is TGTGCCACCAGCAGAGCAGGGGGCGCAGACTATGGCTACACCTTC. Full variable domain (remainder filled in from reference TRBV15 and TRBJ1-2): DAMVIQNPRYQVTQFGKPVTLSCSQTLNHNVMYWYQQKSSQAPKLLFHYYDKDFNNEADTPDNFQSRRPNTSFCFLDIRSPGLGDTAMYLCATSRAGGADYGYTFGSGTRLTVV.

The CDR3 nucleotides are TGTGCCAGCAGCAGCTCCGGACAGGCGGACAATGAGCAGTTCTTC. It translates to CASSSSGQADNEQFF. This rearrangement joins TRBV6-1 to TRBJ2-1; 7 bases fit TRBD1. CDR3 length: 15 residues. Germline V gene data show CDR1 as MNHNS and CDR2 as SASEGT. Trimming took 6 bases from V and 5 from J; bases not matched to a gene: 10.

The chain couples TRBV7-9 to TRBJ2-6, with 12 positions matching TRBD1. The CDR3 covers 18 residues. With V trimmed by 4 bases and J by 4 bases, 8 bases remained unmatched. The germline V gene encodes CDR1 SEHNR and CDR2 FQNEAQ (reference sequence). The CDR3 DNA is TGTGCCAGCAGCTCCTTCCGGGACAGGGGGCTCGGGGCCAACGTCCTGACTTTC. This sequence encodes CASSSFRDRGLGANVLTF.

The CDR3 region is CASRFSGGSSYEQYF. CDR3 coding DNA: TGTGCCAGCAGATTTAGCGGGGGGAGCTCCTACGAGCAGTACTTC. This sequence joins TRBV5-5 and TRBJ2-7; 10 positions match TRBD2. V trimming: 5 bases; J trimming: 0 bases; junction bases outside the gene matches: 5. This CDR3 region has 15 residues. CDR1 and CDR2 (germline): SGHKS, YYEKEE (reference sequence).

In its sample, this clone was seen once. The genes are TRBV5-1 and TRBJ2-7; TRBD2 might be the D (6 bases). The V gene's germline CDR1 is SGHRS and CDR2 YFSETQ. Trimming removed 5 bases at V and 3 bases at J, with 15 bases between. This CDR3 contains 14 residues. For the CDR3, the DNA is TGCGCCAGCAGTCCGGGGGACTCGAGCTACGAGCAGTACTTC. Amino acids: CASSPGDSSYEQYF. The full variable domain, in which reference TRBV5-1 and TRBJ2-7 provide the parts outside the CDR3, is KAGVTQTPRYLIKTRGQQVTLSCSPISGHRSVSWYQQTPGQGLQFLFEYFSETQRNKGNFPGRFSGRQFSNSRSEMNVSTLELGDSALYLCASSPGDSSYEQYFGPGTRLTVT.

Turning to this clone: This CDR3 is also generated by other DNA sequences in the sample. The chain has TRBV11-3 and TRBJ2-2, with D perhaps matching TRBD1 (6 bases). The germline V gene encodes CDR1 SGHNT and CDR2 YENEEA. This CDR3 is built from 14 residues. The V and J ends lost 5 bases and 4 bases respectively, with 11 bases between them. In DNA, the CDR3 is TGTGCCAGCAGCCCAGGACAGAGCACCGGGGAGCTGTTTTTT. Residues: CASSPGQSTGELFF.

The rearrangement uses TRBV29-1 and TRBJ2-7; D uncertain. V was pared by 4 bases and J by 2 bases, with 12 bases between. This CDR3 has 13 amino acids. Per the germline V gene, CDR1 is SQVTM and CDR2 is ANQGSEA. This chain's CDR3 is CSVVFRYTYEQYF. The CDR3 region has the DNA TGCAGCGTTGTTTTCAGGTATACCTACGAGCAGTACTTC.

The chain links TRBV29-1 to TRBJ2-3; no clear D. The CDR3 extends over 12 amino acids. Germline V lookup: CDR1 SQVTM, CDR2 ANQGSEA. Trimming removed 4 bases at V and 2 bases at J, with 7 bases between. CDR3 residues: CSVVSTTDTQYF. The DNA for the CDR3 is TGCAGCGTTGTGTCTACCACAGATACGCAGTATTTT.

This sequence joins TRBV27 and TRBJ1-6, with a possible D match to TRBD1 (6 bases). CDR1 MNHEY and CDR2 SMNVEV come from the germline V gene (reference sequence). Trimming shortened V by 5 bases and J by 7 bases, and 15 bases separated the two germline ends. The CDR3 is 15 amino acids. CDR3 region: CASSPPRTVNSPLHF. The CDR3 DNA follows: TGTGCCAGCAGTCCCCCGAGGACAGTGAATTCACCCCTCCACTTT.

V gene TRBV5-1 combines with J gene TRBJ2-1; 8 bases match TRBD2. From germline, CDR1 is SGHRS and CDR2 YFSETQ. J lost 5 bases, V lost 3 bases, and 7 bases had no gene match. The CDR3 is made up of 15 amino acids. The CDR3 nucleotides are TGCGCCAGCAGCTCTCTCGGGGGGGCCGACAATGAGCAGTTCTTC. Translation: CASSSLGGADNEQFF.

V usage is TRBV5-5 and J usage is TRBJ2-7, with D possibly TRBD1 on 6 matching bases. Deletions cut 5 bases from V and 7 bases from J, with 13 bases between. CDR3 length equals 12 residues. The germline CDR1 and CDR2 sequences are SGHKS and YYEKEE (reference sequence). CDR3 region: CASRFSRGEQYF. Written as DNA, the CDR3 is TGTGCCAGCAGATTCTCTAGGGGGGAGCAGTACTTC.

This chain links TRBV7-9 with TRBJ2-7; 10 nucleotides agree with TRBD1. Germline V gene lookup returns CDR1 SEHNR and CDR2 FQNEAQ (reference sequence). J was trimmed by 6 bases and V by 8 bases; bases with no gene match: 10. CDR3 length: 14 residues. The CDR3 sequence is CASRGAGQGSEQYF. The CDR3 nucleotides are TGTGCCAGCCGGGGGGCGGGACAGGGGAGCGAGCAGTACTTC.

A remark on this clone: The same CDR3 is also encoded by other DNA sequences in this sample. The V gene is TRBV2, the J gene TRBJ2-3; D is possibly TRBD2 (5 bases). The length of the CDR3 is 13 residues. Germline CDR1 reads SNHLY; CDR2 reads FYNNEI. V was cut by 4 bases and J by 2 bases, with 7 bases left in between. CDR3 loop: CASSGTFTDTQYF. The CDR3 nucleotides are TGTGCCAGCAGTGGGACTTTCACAGATACGCAGTATTTT.

The V call is TRBV5-1, the J call TRBJ2-5; no firm D call. The germline V gene encodes CDR1 SGHRS and CDR2 YFSETQ. Trimming stripped 0 bases from V and 4 bases from J, with 10 bases between. The CDR3 consists of 14 residues. CDR3 coding DNA: TGCGCCAGCAGCTTGGGGTTAGCATCAGAGACCCAGTACTTC. It yields the protein CASSLGLASETQYF.

A few counts support this clone. This chain joins TRBV4-1 and TRBJ1-1, with D tentatively TRBD1 (6 bases). The CDR3 is 15 residues long. Germline CDR1 reads MGHRA; CDR2 reads YSYEKL. V dropped 1 base and J dropped 7 bases, with 16 bases sitting between them. Here the CDR3 reads CASSQVLGAQGEAFF. In nucleotides, the CDR3 is TGCGCCAGCAGCCAAGTCCTGGGGGCGCAGGGTGAAGCTTTCTTT.

The genes are TRBV30 and TRBJ1-3; D is ambiguous. Per germline, CDR1 GTSNPN and CDR2 SVGIG (reference sequence). The CDR3 loop spans 15 amino acids. V lost 1 base and J 2 bases, leaving 12 bases between the germline ends. The CDR3 bases are TGTGCCTGGAGTGACTTATTGGTAGCTGGAAACACCATATATTTT. It encodes CAWSDLLVAGNTIYF.

As for this clone: Since no conserved phenylalanine or tryptophan closes the CDR3, a read error is the likely cause. The DNA is omitted, as the CDR3 cannot be located on it reliably, and the CDR3 follows TCRdb's listing. The rearrangement links TRBV11-2 to TRBJ1-1. The CDR3 is 11 residues long, counting both termini. In germline, CDR1 is SGHAT, CDR2 FQNNGV. The CDR3 loop reads CASSLGSGISY.

This chain links TRBV11-1 with TRBJ2-2, with D unclear. V gave up 7 bases and J gave up 1 base, with 7 bases separating them. The CDR3 runs to 13 residues. Germline CDR1 is SGHAT and CDR2 is FQDESV (reference sequence). CDR3 bases: TGTGCCAGCACTTACATGAACACCGGGGAGCTGTTTTTT. Encoded protein: CASTYMNTGELFF.

The genes are TRBV5-1 and TRBJ1-3; no definite D call. Per the germline V gene, CDR1 is SGHRS and CDR2 is YFSETQ. The germline V and J ends were trimmed by 5 bases and 0 bases, with 9 bases remaining between them. CDR3 size: 14 residues. The DNA of the CDR3 is TGCGCCAGCAGACAGCAGAGCTCTGGAAACACCATATATTTT. This sequence encodes CASRQQSSGNTIYF.

The CDR3 reads CASSLAYFSDGGYEQYF. Written as DNA, the CDR3 is TGCGCCAGCAGCTTGGCCTACTTTTCCGACGGCGGCTACGAGCAGTACTTC. The chain uses TRBV5-1 and TRBJ2-7; no clear D gene. The CDR3 totals 17 residues. The ends were cut back, 0 bases at V and 3 bases at J, with 19 bases in the middle. CDR1 and CDR2 (germline): SGHRS, YFSETQ. The full variable domain, rest sourced from reference TRBV5-1 and TRBJ2-7, is KAGVTQTPRYLIKTRGQQVTLSCSPISGHRSVSWYQQTPGQGLQFLFEYFSETQRNKGNFPGRFSGRQFSNSRSEMNVSTLELGDSALYLCASSLAYFSDGGYEQYFGPGTRLTVT.

This clone was detected only a few times. The chain is built from TRBV9 and TRBJ1-2, with TRBD1 as a possible D gene (6 bases). The CDR3 totals 13 residues. Germline-derived CDR1 and CDR2 are SGDLS and YYNGEE. V gave up 5 bases and J gave up 4 bases, with 12 bases separating them. The DNA for the CDR3 is TGTGCCAGCAGTACGGTAGGGGGCTATGGCTACACCTTC. Protein sequence: CASSTVGGYGYTF.

The chain recombines TRBV19 with TRBJ2-1; D remains unclear. Per the germline V gene, CDR1 is LNHDA and CDR2 is SQIVND (reference sequence). The CDR3 runs to 14 residues. Trimming shortened V by 7 bases and J by 8 bases, and 18 bases separated the two germline ends. CDR3 nucleotide sequence: TGTGCCAGTACCAATCGAGGTGTGGTGGATGAGCAGTTCTTC. Amino acids: CASTNRGVVDEQFF.

The J gene is TRBJ2-7, the V gene TRBV6-6; 8 bases are shared with TRBD2. The CDR3 has 14 residues. V was clipped by 2 bases and J by 4 bases; unmatched bases: 4. CDR1 is MNHNY, CDR2 SVGAGI, per germline (reference sequence). The CDR3 nucleotides read TGTGCCAGCAGTTACGATAGCGGGGATTACGAGCAGTACTTC. Residues: CASSYDSGDYEQYF.

This chain links TRBV7-3 with TRBJ2-1; a weak D match, TRBD2 (6 bases). Germline CDR1 SGHTA, CDR2 FQGTGA. CDR3 length: 15 residues. Trimming took 2 bases from V and 4 from J, leaving 12 bases between them. CDR3 bases: TGTGCCAGCAGCTTAGACGGGAGCGGGTACAATGAGCAGTTCTTC. Translation gives CASSLDGSGYNEQFF.

This rearrangement joins TRBV9 to TRBJ2-7; D might be TRBD1 (5 bases). Per the germline V gene, CDR1 is SGDLS and CDR2 is YYNGEE. Trimming took 4 bases from V and 5 from J, leaving 16 bases between them. The CDR3 runs to 14 residues. Written as DNA, the CDR3 is TGTGCCAGCAGCTTGGAAGGGGAATACAACGAGCAGTACTTC. Amino acid sequence: CASSLEGEYNEQYF.

This chain joins TRBV5-8 and TRBJ1-4; D might be TRBD1 (6 bases). Between the trimmed V and J ends, which lost 5 bases and 6 bases, there was a span of 23 bases. CDR1 and CDR2 from the germline V gene are SGHTS and YDEGEE. The CDR3 is made up of 17 amino acids. The CDR3 reads CASRPGIRPGEDEKLFF. The CDR3 nucleotides read TGTGCCAGCAGACCCGGGATACGACCAGGGGAAGATGAAAAACTGTTTTTT.

The chain couples TRBV2 to TRBJ2-5, with D unresolved. Germline V gene lookup returns CDR1 SNHLY and CDR2 FYNNEI. With 4 bases removed from V and 2 bases from J, the gap between germline ends came to 11 bases. The CDR3 is 14 amino acids. The CDR3 region has the DNA TGTGCCAGCAGTGTAAGGCAGCGACAAGAGACCCAGTACTTC. Protein sequence: CASSVRQRQETQYF.

In regard to this clone: Germline and junction disagree at one end, which may indicate a read error. The V call is TRBV7-7, the J call TRBJ1-2, with 8 bases matching TRBD1. CDR3 length equals 13 residues. Germline-derived CDR1 and CDR2 are SSHAT and FNYEAQ (reference sequence). The CDR3: CASSLQGAQGYTF. The DNA for the CDR3 is TGTGCTAGCAGCTTGCAGGGGGCGCAGGGCTACACCTTC.

The chain is built from TRBV6-5 and TRBJ1-1; 7 bases map to TRBD1. The CDR3 is 14 residues long. CDR1 and CDR2 (germline): MNHEY, SVGAGI. V shed 7 bases and J 5 bases; nucleotides not matched to a gene: 10. This CDR3 is CASTTTGVRTEAFF. The CDR3 DNA sequence: TGTGCCAGCACTACAACAGGGGTTCGGACTGAAGCTTTCTTT.